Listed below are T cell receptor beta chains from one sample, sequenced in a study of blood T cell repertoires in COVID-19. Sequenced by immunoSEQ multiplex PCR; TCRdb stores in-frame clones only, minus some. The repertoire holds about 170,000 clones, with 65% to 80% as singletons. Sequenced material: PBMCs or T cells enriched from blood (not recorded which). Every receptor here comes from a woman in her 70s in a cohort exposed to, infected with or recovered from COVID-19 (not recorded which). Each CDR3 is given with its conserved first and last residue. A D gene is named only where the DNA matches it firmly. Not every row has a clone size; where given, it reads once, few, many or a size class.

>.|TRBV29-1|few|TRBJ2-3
CSLEDNTGWTDTQYF
TGCAGCCTTGAGGACAATACAGGGTGGACAGATACGCAGTATTTT
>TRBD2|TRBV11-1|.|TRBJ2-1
CASSLARLAGYNEQFF
TGTGCCAGCAGCTTAGCGCGACTAGCGGGCTACAATGAGCAGTTCTTC
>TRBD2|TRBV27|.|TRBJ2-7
CASSGISGRSYEQYF
TGTGCCAGCAGTGGAATCAGCGGGAGATCCTACGAGCAGTACTTC
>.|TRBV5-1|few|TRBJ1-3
CASSQANSGNTIYF
TGCGCCAGCAGCCAGGCGAACTCTGGAAACACCATATATTTT
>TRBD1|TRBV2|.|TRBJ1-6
CASSERGQGSYNSPLHF
TGTGCCAGCAGTGAAAGGGGACAGGGATCCTATAATTCACCCCTCCACTTT
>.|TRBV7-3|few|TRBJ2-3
CASSLESGMTDTQYF
TGTGCCAGCAGCTTAGAATCGGGAATGACAGATACGCAGTATTTT
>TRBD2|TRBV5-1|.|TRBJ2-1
CASSRLAGEQFF
TGCGCCAGCAGCCGACTAGCAGGTGAGCAGTTCTTC
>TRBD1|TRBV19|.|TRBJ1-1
CASSTSGQGWSEAFF
TGTGCCAGTAGTACCTCGGGACAGGGGTGGAGTGAAGCTTTCTTT
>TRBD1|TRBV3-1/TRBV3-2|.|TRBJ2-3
CASSQAWTGTDTQYF
TGTGCCAGCAGCCAAGCGTGGACAGGGACAGATACGCAGTATTTT
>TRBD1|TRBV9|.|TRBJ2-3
CASSARKGQGWNTQYF
TGTGCCAGCAGCGCGCGGAAGGGACAGGGGTGGAATACGCAGTATTTT
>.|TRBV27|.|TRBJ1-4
CASSLWRGSVEKLFF
TGTGCCAGCAGTTTATGGCGGGGCAGTGTCGAAAAACTGTTTTTT
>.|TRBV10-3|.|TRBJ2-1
CAIGGSSYNEQFF
TGTGCCATCGGCGGCAGCTCCTACAATGAGCAGTTCTTC
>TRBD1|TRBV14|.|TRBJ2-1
CASSQDRGLSRFF
TGTGCCAGCAGCCAAGACAGGGGGTTATCCCGGTTCTTC
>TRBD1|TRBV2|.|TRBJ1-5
CASSDQGASNQPQHF
TGTGCCAGCAGCGATCAGGGGGCTTCCAATCAGCCCCAGCATTTT
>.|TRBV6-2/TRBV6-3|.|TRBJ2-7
CASSYSYGDYEQYF
TGTGCCAGCAGTTACTCTTACGGGGACTACGAGCAGTACTTC
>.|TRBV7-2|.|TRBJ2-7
CASSFGGAVTYEQYF
TGTGCCAGCAGCTTTGGAGGGGCTGTAACCTACGAGCAGTACTTC
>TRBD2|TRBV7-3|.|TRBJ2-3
CASSLTLAGADTQYF
TGTGCCAGCAGCTTAACACTAGCGGGAGCAGATACGCAGTATTTT
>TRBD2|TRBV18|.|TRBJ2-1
CASSPSTGLAVYNEQFF
TGTGCCAGCTCACCATCAACGGGACTAGCGGTATACAATGAGCAGTTCTTC
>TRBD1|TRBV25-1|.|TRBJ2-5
CASRETGIQETQYF
TGTGCCAGCAGGGAGACAGGGATTCAAGAGACCCAGTACTTC
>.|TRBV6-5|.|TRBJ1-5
CASSSLGGGGNQPQHF
TGTGCCAGCAGTTCACTGGGGGGGGGAGGCAATCAGCCCCAGCATTTT
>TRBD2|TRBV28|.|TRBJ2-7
CASSLELAGAVEQYF
TGTGCCAGCAGTTTAGAACTAGCGGGAGCAGTCGAGCAGTACTTC
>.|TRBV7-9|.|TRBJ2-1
CASSLVYSEQFF
TGTGCCAGCAGCTTAGTATATAGTGAGCAGTTCTTC
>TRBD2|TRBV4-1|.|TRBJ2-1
CASSHPRTSGRNEQFF
TGCGCCAGCAGCCACCCAAGGACTAGCGGGAGAAATGAGCAGTTCTTC
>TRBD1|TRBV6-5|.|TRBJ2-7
CASSRQGYEQYF
TGTGCCAGCAGCCGACAGGGCTACGAGCAGTACTTC
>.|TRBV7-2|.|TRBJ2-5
CASSPFRETQYF
TGTGCCAGCAGCCCCTTTCGTGAGACCCAGTACTTC
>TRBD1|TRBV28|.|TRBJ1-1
CASSNRGRGHTEAFF
TGTGCCAGCAGCAACCGTGGCAGGGGGCACACTGAAGCTTTCTTT
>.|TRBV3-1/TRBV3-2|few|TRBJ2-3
CASSQRASEDTQYF
TGTGCCAGCAGCCAGAGGGCAAGCGAAGATACGCAGTATTTT
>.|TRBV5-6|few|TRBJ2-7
CASSLPAGYEQYF
TGTGCCAGCAGCCTACCTGCAGGGTACGAGCAGTACTTC
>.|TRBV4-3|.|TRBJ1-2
CASSPDRRYGYTF
TGCGCCAGCAGCCCGGACAGACGGTATGGCTACACCTTC
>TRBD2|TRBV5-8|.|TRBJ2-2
CASEVREGRTGELFF
TGTGCCAGCGAGGTCCGGGAGGGCCGCACCGGGGAGCTGTTTTTT
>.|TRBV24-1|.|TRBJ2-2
CATSPGRSLNTGELFF
TGTGCCACCAGTCCAGGGCGTAGTCTTAACACCGGGGAGCTGTTTTTT
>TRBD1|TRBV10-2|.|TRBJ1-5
CASRDRGSTNQPQHF
TGCGCCAGCAGGGACAGGGGATCAACAAATCAGCCCCAGCATTTT
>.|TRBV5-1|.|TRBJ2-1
CASSLEREWSNEQFF
TGCGCCAGCAGCTTGGAACGGGAGTGGAGCAATGAGCAGTTCTTC
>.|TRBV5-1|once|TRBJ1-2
CASSLAGEEQAYGYTF
TGCGCCAGCAGCTTAGCGGGAGAGGAGCAGGCCTATGGCTACACCTTC
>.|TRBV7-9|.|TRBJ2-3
CASSFGSGLAIYTQYF
TGTGCCAGCAGCTTTGGGTCGGGACTCGCCATATATACGCAGTATTTT
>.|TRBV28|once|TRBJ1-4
CASWGDEKLFF
TGTGCCAGCTGGGGGGATGAAAAACTGTTTTTT
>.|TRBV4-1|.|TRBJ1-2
CASSQDPEISGYTF
TGCGCCAGCAGCCAAGATCCGGAGATCAGTGGCTACACCTTC
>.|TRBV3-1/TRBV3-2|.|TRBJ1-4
CASRRGTENEKLFF
TGTGCCAGCCGTCGGGGGACCGAAAATGAAAAACTGTTTTTT
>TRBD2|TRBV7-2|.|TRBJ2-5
CASSLVTSGTETQYF
TGTGCCAGCAGCTTAGTGACTAGCGGGACGGAGACCCAGTACTTC
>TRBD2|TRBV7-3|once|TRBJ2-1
CASSLVASGRGEQFF
TGTGCCAGCAGCTTAGTGGCTAGCGGGAGGGGTGAGCAGTTCTTC
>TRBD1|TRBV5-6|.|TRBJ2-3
CASSSRGRGDTDTQYF
TGTGCCAGCAGCTCCAGGGGGCGCGGTGACACAGATACGCAGTATTTT
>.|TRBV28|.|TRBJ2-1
CASSFIELEQFF
TGTGCCAGCAGTTTCATTGAGCTTGAGCAGTTCTTC
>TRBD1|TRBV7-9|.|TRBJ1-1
CASSLVDRGAEAFF
TGTGCCAGCAGCTTAGTAGACAGGGGAGCTGAAGCTTTCTTT
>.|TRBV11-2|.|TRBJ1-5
CASSLQGSYQPQHF
TGTGCCAGCAGCTTACAGGGTTCTTATCAGCCCCAGCATTTT
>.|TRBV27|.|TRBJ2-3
CASSFRVDGTDTQYF
TGTGCCAGCAGTTTCCGGGTCGATGGGACAGATACGCAGTATTTT
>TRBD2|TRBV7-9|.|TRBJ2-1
CAMAGTSGNEQFF
TGTGCCATGGCGGGGACTAGCGGCAATGAGCAGTTCTTC
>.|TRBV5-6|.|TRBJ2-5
CASSLRGYQETQYF
TGTGCCAGCAGCTTGAGGGGGTACCAAGAGACCCAGTACTTC
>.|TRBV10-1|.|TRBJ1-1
CASTPRGAPNTEAFF
TGCGCCAGCACTCCTCGGGGAGCTCCGAACACTGAAGCTTTCTTT
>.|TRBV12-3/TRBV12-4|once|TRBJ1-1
CASSLASSTEAFF
TGTGCCAGCAGTTTAGCATCGAGCACTGAAGCTTTCTTT
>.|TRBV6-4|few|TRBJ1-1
CASSDSNQKLNTEAFF
TGTGCCAGCAGTGACTCGAACCAGAAGTTGAACACTGAAGCTTTCTTT
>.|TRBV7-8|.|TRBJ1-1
CASSRGVYTEAFF
TGTGCCAGCAGCCGAGGAGTTTACACTGAAGCTTTCTTT